One sample yielded the 11 T cell receptor beta chains listed below, sequenced in a study of cytomegalovirus exposure and HLA in healthy donors. The study ran its PCR with 60 Vbeta and 13 Jbeta primers. Repertoires were generated with immunoSEQ multiplex PCR, while TCRdb's copy carries only in-frame clones and drops some. The sample consists of about 160,000 clones, roughly 84% of them appearing once. The source material was PBMCs. All receptors come from a boy between 2 and 10 years old in good health and CMV-seronegative.

The chain is built from TRBV5-1 and TRBJ2-7; D unresolved. The germline V and J ends were trimmed by 0 bases and 2 bases, with 9 bases remaining between them. The germline gives CDR1 SGHRS, CDR2 YFSETQ. The CDR3 is 14 amino acids. CDR3 nucleotides: TGCGCCAGCAGCTTGGGGGTTGGGGCCTACGAGCAGTACGTC. This translates into CASSLGVGAYEQYV.

V usage is TRBV6-1 and J usage is TRBJ2-7, with 8 bases aligning to TRBD1. Losses at the gene ends were 1 base for V and 7 bases for J; bases not matched to a gene: 9. This CDR3 contains 15 residues. Germline values: CDR1 MNHNS, CDR2 SASEGT. CDR3 loop: CASSEEGQGAGEQYF. The DNA of the CDR3 is TGTGCCAGCAGTGAAGAAGGGCAGGGGGCGGGTGAGCAGTACTTC.

V and J are TRBV4-3 and TRBJ1-2; 8 bases line up with TRBD1. Germline CDR1 LGHNA, CDR2 YSLEER. This CDR3 has 16 amino acids. Trimming at V came to 5 bases and at J to 8 bases, leaving 16 bases not matched to a gene. The CDR3 nucleotides read TGCGCCAGCAGCTCCTCAAGGGCAGGGGGCGCGGGGGGCTACACCTTC. This gives the protein CASSSSRAGGAGGYTF.

V gene TRBV9 combines with J gene TRBJ2-5; D gene ambiguous. Trimming removed 0 bases at V and 4 bases at J, with 7 bases between. The CDR3 contains 13 residues. In germline, CDR1 is SGDLS, CDR2 YYNGEE. As DNA, the CDR3 is TGTGCCAGCAGCGTAGTTACGGGAGAGACCCAGTACTTC. It codes for CASSVVTGETQYF.

This clone was seen only a few times. This chain uses TRBV11-1 with TRBJ2-7, with D possibly TRBD1 on 5 matching bases. The V gene's germline CDR1 is SGHAT and CDR2 FQDESV (reference sequence). The CDR3 contains 13 residues. V was pared by 1 base and J by 4 bases, with 8 bases between. The CDR3 nucleotides are TGTGCCAGCAGCTTAGACAGGTTGTACGAGCAGTACTTC. Protein product: CASSLDRLYEQYF.

The chain uses TRBV5-4 and TRBJ1-1; no reliable D call. The CDR3 contains 12 residues. Looked up from germline, CDR1 is SGHNT and CDR2 is YYREEE (reference sequence). The V end lost 7 bases, the J end lost 2 bases, and 9 bases lay between the germline ends. The CDR3 DNA reads as TGTGCCAGCTCCGGGGATAACACTGAAGCTTTCTTT. Protein product: CASSGDNTEAFF.

Here the CDR3 DNA reads TGCAGCGTCCGGGAGGCCGGGAGAGAGCAGTACTTC. This gives the protein CSVREAGREQYF. The chain carries TRBV29-1 and TRBJ2-7; TRBD2 aligns across 7 bases. There are 12 residues in the CDR3. V lost 6 bases, J lost 7 bases, and 9 bases stayed unmatched. Germline V CDR1 and CDR2: SQVTM, ANQGSEA.

The chain recombines TRBV10-2 with TRBJ1-4; weak D call: TRBD1 (5 bases). Germline values: CDR1 WSHSY, CDR2 SAAADI. Trimming removed 8 bases at V and 8 bases at J, with 21 bases between. This CDR3 spans 15 amino acids. CDR3 in DNA: TGCGCCAGCGCGGACCTCGGAGGGGCGGGCGAAAAACTGTTTTTT. This gives the protein CASADLGGAGEKLFF.

The gene calls are TRBV15 and TRBJ1-2; 11 bases match TRBD1. Trimming took 3 bases from V and 4 from J; bases not matched to a gene: 4. CDR1 LNHNV and CDR2 YYDKDF come from the germline V gene (reference sequence). This CDR3 spans 15 amino acids. This chain's CDR3 is CATSRDRGLGYGYTF. The CDR3 DNA sequence: TGTGCCACCAGCAGGGACAGGGGGCTGGGCTATGGCTACACCTTC.

The chain carries TRBV30 and TRBJ2-2, with D tentatively TRBD1 (6 bases). The CDR3 runs to 14 residues. Deletions cut 3 bases from V and 5 bases from J, with 13 bases between. Per the germline V gene, CDR1 is GTSNPN and CDR2 is SVGIG (reference sequence). As DNA, the CDR3 is TGTGCCTGGAGAGGTCAGACAGGAACCGGGGAGCTGTTTTTT. Translation gives CAWRGQTGTGELFF.

V gene TRBV9 combines with J gene TRBJ1-2; D not certain. CDR1 is SGDLS and CDR2 is YYNGEE in the germline V gene. V was clipped by 2 bases and J by 1 base, with 6 bases between them. The CDR3 extends over 13 amino acids. DNA for the CDR3: TGTGCCAGCAGCGTTAGAAATAACTATGGCTACACCTTC. This encodes CASSVRNNYGYTF.